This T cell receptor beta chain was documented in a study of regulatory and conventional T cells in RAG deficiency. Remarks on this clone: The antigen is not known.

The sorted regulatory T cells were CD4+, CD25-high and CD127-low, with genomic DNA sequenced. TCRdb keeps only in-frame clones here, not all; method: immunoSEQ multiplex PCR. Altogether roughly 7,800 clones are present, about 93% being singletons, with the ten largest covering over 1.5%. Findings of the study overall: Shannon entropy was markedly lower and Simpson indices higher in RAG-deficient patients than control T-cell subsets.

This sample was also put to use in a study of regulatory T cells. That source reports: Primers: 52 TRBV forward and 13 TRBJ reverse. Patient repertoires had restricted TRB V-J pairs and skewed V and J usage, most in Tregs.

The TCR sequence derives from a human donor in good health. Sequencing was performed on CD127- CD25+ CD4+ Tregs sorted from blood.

This chain's CDR3 is CASSQWTGGSTDTQYF. The CDR3, as DNA: TGCGCCAGCAGCCAGTGGACAGGGGGATCAACAGATACGCAGTATTTT. The V gene is TRBV5-1, the J gene TRBJ2-3; 10 nucleotides agree with TRBD1. The ends lost 4 bases at V and 3 bases at J; junction bases unmatched: 8. Germline lookup yields CDR1 SGHRS and CDR2 YFSETQ. The CDR3 consists of 16 residues.